Presented here are 27 T cell receptor beta chains from one specimen sequenced in a study of molecular identifiers for immune sequencing clone quantification. TCRdb passed the PCR reads through MiXCR, listing each CDR3 protein once. Altogether fewer than 30,000 distinct CDR3 sequences are present, roughly 15% being singletons, with the ten largest covering about 0.99%. What was sequenced was naive CD8+ T cells from blood, with Jurkat cell RNA spiked in. The sample's subset: FACS-sorted CD8+CD4-CCR7+CD45RA+ naive T cells. The receptors stem from a human donor in good health. Some libraries in this study had Jurkat cell RNA spiked in.

This clonotype was detected many times. This chain uses TRBV7-9 with TRBJ1-1; D gene unclear. Between the trimmed V and J ends, which lost 2 bases and 0 bases, there was a span of 4 bases. Germline CDR1 is SEHNR and CDR2 is FQNEAQ (reference sequence). The CDR3 spans 13 residues. This CDR3 reads CASSLPLNTEAFF. The CDR3 region has the DNA TGTGCCAGCAGCTTACCCTTGAACACTGAAGCTTTCTTT.

For this clonotype: A much larger clone lies one base from this, so it may be a read error. The chain recombines TRBV20-1 with TRBJ2-7; 10 nucleotides align to TRBD2. The germline gives CDR1 DFQATT, CDR2 SNEGSKA (reference sequence). This CDR3 comprises 13 residues. The DNA for the CDR3 is TGCAGTGCCCAGGGACTAGCGACCTACGGGCAGTACTTC. Translation gives CSAQGLATYGQYF.

The table lists this clonotype with many counts. The chain is built from TRBV4-3 and TRBJ1-2; D is ambiguous. Germline-derived CDR1 and CDR2 are LGHNA and YSLEER. Trimming stripped 0 bases from V and 8 bases from J, with 16 bases between. The CDR3 spans 15 residues. The CDR3 DNA reads as TGCGCCAGCAGCCAAGATCAAGGGTATTCGCGGGGCTACACCTTC. Translating gives CASSQDQGYSRGYTF.

This clonotype is labeled medium-sized. The rearrangement joins TRBV7-9 to TRBJ2-3; D gene uncertain. This CDR3 is built from 11 residues. Germline V lookup: CDR1 SEHNR, CDR2 FQNEAQ (reference sequence). Trimming removed 6 bases from V and 5 bases from J, with 6 bases in between. CDR3 residues: CASRGEDTQYF. The CDR3 DNA is TGTGCCAGCAGAGGAGAAGATACGCAGTATTTT.

The table lists this clonotype with many counts. The chain couples TRBV6-5 to TRBJ2-1; 10 nucleotides agree with TRBD2. Germline CDR1 MNHEY, CDR2 SVGAGI. The CDR3 totals 13 residues. With V trimmed by 7 bases and J by 7 bases, 4 bases remained unmatched. The CDR3 protein is CASTAGGENEQFF. The CDR3 bases are TGTGCCAGCACAGCGGGGGGGGAGAATGAGCAGTTCTTC.

This clonotype was observed a handful of times. CDR3 sequence (DNA): TGTGCCAGTAGTGATCGACAAGATACGCAGTATTTT. Amino acid sequence: CASSDRQDTQYF. V is TRBV19 and J is TRBJ2-3; D is unclear. The germline V and J ends were trimmed by 5 bases and 5 bases, with 8 bases remaining between them. The germline V gene encodes CDR1 LNHDA and CDR2 SQIVND (reference sequence). CDR3 length: 12 amino acids.

The chain links TRBV7-9 to TRBJ1-1; TRBD1 matches 7 bases. CDR1 and CDR2 from the germline V gene are SEHNR and FQNEAQ (reference sequence). The trim removed 4 bases at V and 10 bases at J, leaving 15 bases unmatched. This CDR3 has 15 residues. The CDR3 sequence: CASSSKTGSPSRAFF. The CDR3 DNA sequence: TGTGCCAGCAGCTCGAAGACAGGGTCCCCGTCGAGAGCTTTCTTT.

Of note for this clonotype: A much bigger clone sits one base away, suggesting this may be a read error. The V and J genes are TRBV29-1 and TRBJ2-5; 9 bases are shared with TRBD1. Germline V CDR1 and CDR2: SQVTM, ANQGSEA. The V and J ends lost 7 bases and 5 bases, in that order; junction bases with no gene match: 5. The CDR3 extends over 12 amino acids. The CDR3 nucleotides read TGCAGCGCCGCGACAGGGGGGGAGACCCAGTACTTC. This translates into CSAATGGETQYF.

In its sample, this clonotype is medium-sized. V gene TRBV7-9 combines with J gene TRBJ2-7; TRBD1 is a possible D gene (7 bases). Germline lookup yields CDR1 SEHNR and CDR2 FQNEAQ (reference sequence). The CDR3 runs to 16 residues. Trimming took off 3 bases at V and 5 bases at J, with 20 bases between the two ends. CDR3 in DNA: TGTGCCAGCAGCTTCCCCCCCAGGGGGGCTAAGGACGAGCAGTACTTC. Translated: CASSFPPRGAKDEQYF.

This clonotype was counted many times. The V gene is TRBV24-1, the J gene TRBJ2-7; 7 bases map to TRBD1. Germline assignment: CDR1 KGHDR and CDR2 SFDVKD. Trimming took 3 bases from V and 2 from J; bases not matched to a gene: 3. The CDR3 consists of 14 residues. The CDR3 here is CATSDPDRTYEQYF. The CDR3, as DNA: TGTGCCACCAGTGATCCGGACAGGACCTACGAGCAGTACTTC.

V usage is TRBV6-5 and J usage is TRBJ2-4; 10 positions agree with TRBD1. The CDR3 has 15 residues. Germline CDR1 MNHEY, CDR2 SVGAGI. Trimming cost V 8 bases and J 6 bases; bases outside gene matches: 10. CDR3 in amino acids: CASGASGTGANIQYF. As DNA, the CDR3 is TGTGCCAGCGGAGCATCCGGGACAGGGGCAAACATTCAGTACTTC.

There are many counts of this clonotype. V usage is TRBV27 and J usage is TRBJ2-3; D not resolved. This CDR3 has 11 amino acids. The germline CDR1 and CDR2 sequences are MNHEY and SMNVEV (reference sequence). V was shortened by 7 bases and J by 2 bases, with 4 bases between the two germline ends. Written as DNA, the CDR3 is TGTGCCAGCACTCACACAGATACGCAGTATTTT. Amino acid sequence: CASTHTDTQYF.

A remark on this clonotype: One base away lies a much larger clone, so this may be a sequencing read error. J is TRBJ1-1 and V is TRBV27; 8 bases line up with TRBD1. CDR1 MNHEY and CDR2 SMNVEV come from the germline V gene (reference sequence). This CDR3 has 13 amino acids. For the CDR3, the DNA is TGTGCCAGCACAGGGACAGGCAACACTGGAGCTTTCTTT. Translating it yields CASTGTGNTGAFF.

By sample share, this clonotype is medium-sized. In DNA, the CDR3 is TGTGCCAGCAGCTTAAGGGAAGGGCGGAGGGACACTGAAGCTTTCTTT. It encodes CASSLREGRRDTEAFF. The chain uses TRBV14 and TRBJ1-1; D is unclear. This CDR3 spans 16 amino acids. CDR1 and CDR2 from the germline V gene are SGHDN and FVKESK. V was clipped by 5 bases and J by 3 bases, with 19 bases between them.

This clonotype was observed at least ten times. V gene TRBV7-9 combines with J gene TRBJ2-1; 9 bases line up with TRBD2. The CDR3 covers 17 residues. Germline V gene data show CDR1 as SEHNR and CDR2 as FQNEAQ (reference sequence). With V trimmed by 9 bases and J by 9 bases, 21 bases remained unmatched. The CDR3 sequence is CASLPFSVIAGASEQFF. The CDR3 bases are TGTGCCAGTCTTCCCTTTTCGGTGATAGCGGGAGCGAGTGAGCAGTTCTTC.

Judged by abundance, this clonotype is medium-sized (0.01 to 0.1%). The chain links TRBV7-2 to TRBJ1-1, with D uncertain. Trimming removed 2 bases from V and 0 bases from J, with 13 bases in between. In germline, CDR1 is SGHTA, CDR2 FQGNSA. The CDR3 has 16 residues. CDR3 in DNA: TGTGCCAGCAGCTTATATCCTGCAAACATGAACACTGAAGCTTTCTTT. This encodes CASSLYPANMNTEAFF.

Regarding this clonotype: A read error is possible here, since a much larger clone lies one base away. CDR3 coding DNA: TGTGCCAACAGCTTAGGAGGGGGACTCCAGTACTTC. Translation gives CANSLGGGLQYF. V usage is TRBV13 and J usage is TRBJ2-7; D could derive from TRBD1 or TRBD2 (6 bases each). The CDR3 runs 12 residues. Looked up from germline, CDR1 is PRHDT and CDR2 is FYEKMQ (reference sequence).

This clonotype was counted ten times or more. The genes are TRBV4-1 and TRBJ1-5, with 7 bases identical to TRBD1. Germline V gene sequence: CDR1 MGHRA, CDR2 YSYEKL. CDR3 size: 16 residues. J gave up 3 bases and V 4 bases, and 9 bases lay outside the gene matches. The CDR3, as DNA: TGCGCCAGCAGCCCCCTACAGGGGACTCTCAATCAGCCCCAGCATTTT. This translates into CASSPLQGTLNQPQHF.

This clonotype appeared many times. The chain links TRBV30 to TRBJ1-1; no clear D gene. The CDR3 contains 13 residues. Between the trimmed V and J ends, which lost 8 bases and 6 bases, there was a span of 19 bases. Germline V gene sequence: CDR1 GTSNPN, CDR2 SVGIG (reference sequence). The CDR3 loop is CARGRVPGAEAFF. For the CDR3, the DNA is TGTGCCCGCGGGAGGGTCCCGGGCGCTGAAGCTTTCTTT.

Ten or more counts support this clonotype. The chain links TRBV6-5 to TRBJ2-3; TRBD1 agrees at 7 bases. V trimming: 1 base; J trimming: 5 bases; junction bases outside the gene matches: 9. This CDR3 has 16 amino acids. Germline-derived CDR1 and CDR2 are MNHEY and SVGAGI. CDR3 bases: TGTGCCAGCAGTTACTTAGCAGGGGGTAGAGAAGATACGCAGTATTTT. Its protein is CASSYLAGGREDTQYF.

The rearrangement links TRBV6-6 to TRBJ2-5; 14 nucleotides align to TRBD2. This CDR3 contains 16 residues. V trimming: 11 bases; J trimming: 3 bases; junction bases outside the gene matches: 11. CDR1 is MNHNY and CDR2 is SVGAGI in the germline V gene (reference sequence). Here the CDR3 DNA reads TGTGCCGGCAACCCCTCGGGACTAGCGGGAGAAGAGACCCAGTACTTC. This sequence encodes CAGNPSGLAGEETQYF.

This clonotype is a singleton in its sample. This could be a read error, since a much larger clone is one nucleotide away. The J gene is TRBJ2-7, the V gene TRBV5-6; 8 nucleotides agree with TRBD2. This CDR3 has 11 residues. In germline, CDR1 is SGHDT, CDR2 YYEEEE. The CDR3 nucleotides read TGTGCCAGCAGCTGGGAGCGGGAGCAGCACTTC. Encoded protein: CASSWEREQHF.

This clonotype was observed at least ten times. The gene calls are TRBV19 and TRBJ1-1; D may be TRBD1 (6 bases). Germline values: CDR1 LNHDA, CDR2 SQIVND (reference sequence). The CDR3 runs to 16 residues. V was pared by 1 base and J by 0 bases, with 12 bases between. CDR3 DNA: TGTGCCAGTAGTATAGGCAGGGGCGCCATGAACACTGAAGCTTTCTTT. It specifies CASSIGRGAMNTEAFF. The complete variable domain, with remaining parts taken from reference TRBV19 and TRBJ1-1, reads DGGITQSPKYLFRKEGQNVTLSCEQNLNHDAMYWYRQDPGQGLRLIYYSQIVNDFQKGDIAEGYSVSREKKESFPLTVTSAQKNPTAFYLCASSIGRGAMNTEAFFGQGTRLTVV.

This clonotype was detected ten times or more. The chain recombines TRBV28 with TRBJ1-1; no clear D. CDR3 length equals 12 residues. Trimming cost V 6 bases and J 5 bases, with 10 bases left between them. Germline V gene lookup returns CDR1 MDHEN and CDR2 SYDVKM. The chain's CDR3 is CASSLRRTEAFF. The CDR3 DNA follows: TGTGCCAGCAGCCTTAGGAGGACTGAAGCTTTCTTT.

This clonotype was counted ten times or more. V usage is TRBV6-2 or TRBV6-3 and J usage is TRBJ2-1; D perhaps matches TRBD1 (6 bases). This CDR3 comprises 13 residues. CDR1 MNHEY and CDR2 SVGEGT come from the germline V gene. V gave up 7 bases and J gave up 5 bases, with 12 bases separating them. Here the CDR3 reads CASTGQRNNEQFF. The CDR3 nucleotides are TGTGCCAGCACAGGACAGCGAAACAATGAGCAGTTCTTC.

This clonotype was seen ten or more times. V and J are TRBV6-6 and TRBJ2-7; TRBD2 matches at 7 bases. CDR1 and CDR2 (germline): MNHNY, SVGAGI (reference sequence). Germline trimming cut 2 bases from V and 4 bases from J; bases unmatched to any gene: 8. The CDR3 is made up of 15 amino acids. As DNA, the CDR3 is TGTGCCAGCAGTTACGGCGGGGGACCGGGATACGAGCAGTACTTC. Translating gives CASSYGGGPGYEQYF.

This clonotype was seen ten or more times. This chain connects TRBV7-6 to TRBJ2-7, with a possible D match to TRBD1 (6 bases). CDR1 and CDR2 (germline): SGHVS, FNYEAQ. Deletions cut 1 base from V and 2 bases from J, with 9 bases between. The CDR3 extends over 14 amino acids. CDR3 sequence reads: CASSLETGAYEQYF. The CDR3 nucleotides read TGTGCCAGCAGCTTAGAGACAGGAGCCTACGAGCAGTACTTC.